In this sample, the clone carrying this T cell receptor (beta chain) turned up a few times. Germline CDR1 reads DFQATT; CDR2 reads SNEGSKA (reference sequence). V shed 3 bases and J shed 0 bases, with 6 bases lying between them. The CDR3 has 13 residues. The source of the sample is a study of identical twins' blood T cells. One entry per CDR3 protein, called by TCRdb with MiXCR from the 5' RACE reads. The profile shows fewer than 450,000 distinct CDR3 sequences, over 25% of them singletons. The sequenced material came from PBMCs. The sequence was obtained from a woman aged 18 to 49 in good health. The chain employs TRBV20-1 and TRBJ1-5; D is ambiguous. The CDR3 region has the DNA TGCAGTGCTAGGGGTAATAGCAATCAGCCCCAGCATTTT. This gives the protein CSARGNSNQPQHF.